Each of the 17 T cell receptor beta chains below was sequenced from the same sample in a study of post-analysis software for immune sequencing data. Broader study findings: Comparison of patients with controls showed 5 or 6 TRBV segments more frequent in patients, TRBV5-6, TRBV5-1 and TRBV20-1 among them.

Antigen specificity for these receptors is unknown. Unique molecular identifiers had been added to the TCR beta cDNA libraries. TCRdb ran MiXCR on the PCR reads and lists one entry per CDR3 protein. The data show about 540,000 distinct CDR3 sequences, around a third seen once. Sequencing used blood. The receptors derive from a girl aged 2-17 years with multiple sclerosis.

V usage is TRBV28 and J usage is TRBJ2-5; D ambiguous. The CDR3 is made up of 14 amino acids. The V end was cut by 6 bases, the J end by 2 bases, with 13 bases between. CDR1 and CDR2 from the germline V gene are MDHEN and SYDVKM. The CDR3 region has the DNA TGTGCCAGCAGAGATCTAGGTCTACAAGAGACCCAGTACTTC. Amino acid sequence: CASRDLGLQETQYF.

The gene calls are TRBV4-2 and TRBJ1-5; a weak D match, TRBD1 (6 bases). Looked up from germline, CDR1 is LGHNA and CDR2 is YNFKEQ. The CDR3 contains 13 residues. Between the trimmed V and J ends, which lost 9 bases and 5 bases, there was a span of 14 bases. CDR3 region: CASRGGADQPQHF. CDR3 coding DNA: TGTGCCAGTAGAGGGGGTGCCGATCAGCCCCAGCATTTT.

This clonotype was seen more than once but under ten times. This sequence joins TRBV4-1 and TRBJ2-3, with D perhaps TRBD1 or TRBD2 (5 bases each). Per germline, CDR1 MGHRA and CDR2 YSYEKL. This CDR3 spans 15 amino acids. Trimming removed 1 base from V and 7 bases from J, with 15 bases in between. The CDR3 coding sequence is TGCGCCAGCAGCCAAGTAGGTTCCGGGGCGTATACGCAGTATTTT. Translating gives CASSQVGSGAYTQYF.

At least ten counts were recorded for this clonotype. In DNA form, the CDR3 reads TGTGCCAGCAGTCAAACAGGGAGTGATTATGGCTACACCTTC. It encodes CASSQTGSDYGYTF. The gene calls are TRBV12-3 or TRBV12-4 and TRBJ1-2; D possibly corresponds to TRBD1 (6 bases). The CDR3 is 14 amino acids. Between the trimmed V and J ends, which lost 5 bases and 5 bases, there was a span of 15 bases.

This clonotype was seen only a few times. The gene calls are TRBV14 and TRBJ1-2, with D possibly TRBD1 on 5 matching bases. V was cut by 3 bases and J by 3 bases, with 8 bases left in between. The germline CDR1 and CDR2 sequences are SGHDN and FVKESK. The CDR3 runs to 13 residues. CDR3 sequence reads: CASSQGRYYGYTF. The CDR3 nucleotides are TGTGCCAGCAGCCAGGGACGGTACTATGGCTACACCTTC.

The chain uses TRBV20-1 and TRBJ2-7, with D perhaps assigned TRBD1 or TRBD2 (5 bases each). The CDR3 extends over 15 amino acids. Trimming took off 6 bases at V and 0 bases at J, with 18 bases between the two ends. Looked up from germline, CDR1 is DFQATT and CDR2 is SNEGSKA (reference sequence). This chain's CDR3 is CSAFRDRLFSYEQYF. Here the CDR3 DNA reads TGCAGTGCCTTCCGGGACCGACTCTTCTCCTACGAGCAGTACTTC.

The chain is built from TRBV5-1 and TRBJ1-1; D gene unclear. V lost 4 bases to trimming and J lost 4 bases, with 17 bases between them. Germline CDR1 is SGHRS and CDR2 is YFSETQ. CDR3 length: 15 amino acids. The CDR3 here is CASSVKLGGGTEAFF. CDR3 bases: TGCGCCAGCAGCGTCAAGCTAGGTGGTGGCACTGAAGCTTTCTTT. Supplemented by reference TRBV5-1 and TRBJ1-1, the full variable domain reads KAGVTQTPRYLIKTRGQQVTLSCSPISGHRSVSWYQQTPGQGLQFLFEYFSETQRNKGNFPGRFSGRQFSNSRSEMNVSTLELGDSALYLCASSVKLGGGTEAFFGQGTRLTVV.

The J gene is TRBJ2-5, the V gene TRBV20-1, with 12 bases fitting TRBD2. Trimming at V came to 0 bases and at J to 1 base, leaving 0 bases not matched to a gene. Germline CDR1 is DFQATT and CDR2 is SNEGSKA (reference sequence). This CDR3 is built from 15 residues. CDR3 bases: TGCAGTGCTAGAGAGGGACTAGCGGGCCAAGAGACCCAGTACTTC. It is translated as CSAREGLAGQETQYF.

The chain links TRBV5-1 to TRBJ2-7, with D possibly matching TRBD2 (6 bases). The length of the CDR3 is 15 residues. The V gene's germline CDR1 is SGHRS and CDR2 YFSETQ. Trimming took 3 bases from V and 3 from J, leaving 16 bases between them. As DNA, the CDR3 is TGCGCCAGCAGCTCCACCGGGACTTATCGCTACGAGCAGTACTTC. Its protein is CASSSTGTYRYEQYF.

The CDR3 DNA reads TGCAGCCAGTGTCTAGCGGGGGGGTCTTTTAGCATTCAGTACTTC. It codes for CSQCLAGGSFSIQYF. J is TRBJ2-7 and V is TRBV20-1, with TRBD2 identical over 12 bases. Gene TRBJ2-4 matches the end of the DNA better, so the J call may be wrong. The germline CDR1 and CDR2 sequences are DFQATT and SNEGSKA (reference sequence). The CDR3 runs to 15 residues.

This clonotype was picked up a small number of times. The chain recombines TRBV12-3 or TRBV12-4 with TRBJ1-5; possible D gene TRBD1, 5 bases. V was clipped by 5 bases and J by 2 bases, with 16 bases between them. The CDR3 loop spans 16 amino acids. This CDR3 reads CASSPHLMGGNQPQHF. The DNA of the CDR3 is TGTGCCAGCAGTCCCCATCTAATGGGGGGCAATCAGCCCCAGCATTTT.

There are many counts of this clonotype. The chain couples TRBV29-1 to TRBJ2-5; D gene ambiguous. The germline V and J ends were trimmed by 3 bases and 4 bases, with 6 bases remaining between them. The CDR3 loop spans 11 amino acids. In germline, CDR1 is SQVTM, CDR2 ANQGSEA. The CDR3 DNA follows: TGCAGCGTTGAGCTCACAGAGACCCAGTACTTC. Translated: CSVELTETQYF.

The chain uses TRBV10-2 and TRBJ2-7; D might be TRBD1 (6 bases). The better agreement between TRBJ2-5 and the DNA end casts doubt on the J call. This CDR3 contains 14 residues. CDR1 is WSHSY, CDR2 SAAADI, per germline. DNA of the CDR3: TGCGCCAGCAGTGAGTCGATCAGGGGAGAGACCCAGTACTTC. Translated: CASSESIRGETQYF.

The V call is TRBV9, the J call TRBJ1-5; 9 bases line up with TRBD1. Germline CDR1 is SGDLS and CDR2 is YYNGEE. The V and J ends lost 4 bases and 5 bases, in that order; junction bases with no gene match: 7. The CDR3 sequence is 15 residues long. The CDR3 loop is CASSWGQGIDQPQHF. CDR3 in DNA: TGTGCCAGCAGCTGGGGACAGGGAATTGATCAGCCCCAGCATTTT.

J is TRBJ2-3 and V is TRBV6-6, with TRBD2 identical over 8 bases. CDR1 and CDR2 from the germline V gene are MNHNY and SVGAGI (reference sequence). CDR3 length: 17 residues. Losses at the gene ends were 7 bases for V and 5 bases for J; bases not matched to a gene: 17. The CDR3 loop is CASTLGWPGREGDTQYF. The CDR3 DNA sequence: TGTGCCAGCACTTTAGGATGGCCGGGCCGGGAGGGAGATACGCAGTATTTT.

The chain links TRBV20-1 to TRBJ2-1; the match to TRBD2 covers 10 bases. This CDR3 is 14 amino acids long. After removal of 2 bases from V and 4 bases from J, the junction contained 2 bases not matched to a gene. The germline gives CDR1 DFQATT, CDR2 SNEGSKA (reference sequence). CDR3 coding DNA: TGCAGTGCTAGAAAACTAGCGGGGTACAATGAGCAGTTCTTC. It translates to CSARKLAGYNEQFF.

The chain combines TRBV6-1 with TRBJ1-2, with 7 bases fitting TRBD1. This CDR3 comprises 17 residues. Looked up from germline, CDR1 is MNHNS and CDR2 is SASEGT. V lost 6 bases and J lost 8; bases outside the gene matches: 21. CDR3 in DNA: TGTGCCAGCAGAAAACAGGGGAGTTTTTCCCGTCGACTGGGCTACACCTTC. It translates to CASRKQGSFSRRLGYTF.